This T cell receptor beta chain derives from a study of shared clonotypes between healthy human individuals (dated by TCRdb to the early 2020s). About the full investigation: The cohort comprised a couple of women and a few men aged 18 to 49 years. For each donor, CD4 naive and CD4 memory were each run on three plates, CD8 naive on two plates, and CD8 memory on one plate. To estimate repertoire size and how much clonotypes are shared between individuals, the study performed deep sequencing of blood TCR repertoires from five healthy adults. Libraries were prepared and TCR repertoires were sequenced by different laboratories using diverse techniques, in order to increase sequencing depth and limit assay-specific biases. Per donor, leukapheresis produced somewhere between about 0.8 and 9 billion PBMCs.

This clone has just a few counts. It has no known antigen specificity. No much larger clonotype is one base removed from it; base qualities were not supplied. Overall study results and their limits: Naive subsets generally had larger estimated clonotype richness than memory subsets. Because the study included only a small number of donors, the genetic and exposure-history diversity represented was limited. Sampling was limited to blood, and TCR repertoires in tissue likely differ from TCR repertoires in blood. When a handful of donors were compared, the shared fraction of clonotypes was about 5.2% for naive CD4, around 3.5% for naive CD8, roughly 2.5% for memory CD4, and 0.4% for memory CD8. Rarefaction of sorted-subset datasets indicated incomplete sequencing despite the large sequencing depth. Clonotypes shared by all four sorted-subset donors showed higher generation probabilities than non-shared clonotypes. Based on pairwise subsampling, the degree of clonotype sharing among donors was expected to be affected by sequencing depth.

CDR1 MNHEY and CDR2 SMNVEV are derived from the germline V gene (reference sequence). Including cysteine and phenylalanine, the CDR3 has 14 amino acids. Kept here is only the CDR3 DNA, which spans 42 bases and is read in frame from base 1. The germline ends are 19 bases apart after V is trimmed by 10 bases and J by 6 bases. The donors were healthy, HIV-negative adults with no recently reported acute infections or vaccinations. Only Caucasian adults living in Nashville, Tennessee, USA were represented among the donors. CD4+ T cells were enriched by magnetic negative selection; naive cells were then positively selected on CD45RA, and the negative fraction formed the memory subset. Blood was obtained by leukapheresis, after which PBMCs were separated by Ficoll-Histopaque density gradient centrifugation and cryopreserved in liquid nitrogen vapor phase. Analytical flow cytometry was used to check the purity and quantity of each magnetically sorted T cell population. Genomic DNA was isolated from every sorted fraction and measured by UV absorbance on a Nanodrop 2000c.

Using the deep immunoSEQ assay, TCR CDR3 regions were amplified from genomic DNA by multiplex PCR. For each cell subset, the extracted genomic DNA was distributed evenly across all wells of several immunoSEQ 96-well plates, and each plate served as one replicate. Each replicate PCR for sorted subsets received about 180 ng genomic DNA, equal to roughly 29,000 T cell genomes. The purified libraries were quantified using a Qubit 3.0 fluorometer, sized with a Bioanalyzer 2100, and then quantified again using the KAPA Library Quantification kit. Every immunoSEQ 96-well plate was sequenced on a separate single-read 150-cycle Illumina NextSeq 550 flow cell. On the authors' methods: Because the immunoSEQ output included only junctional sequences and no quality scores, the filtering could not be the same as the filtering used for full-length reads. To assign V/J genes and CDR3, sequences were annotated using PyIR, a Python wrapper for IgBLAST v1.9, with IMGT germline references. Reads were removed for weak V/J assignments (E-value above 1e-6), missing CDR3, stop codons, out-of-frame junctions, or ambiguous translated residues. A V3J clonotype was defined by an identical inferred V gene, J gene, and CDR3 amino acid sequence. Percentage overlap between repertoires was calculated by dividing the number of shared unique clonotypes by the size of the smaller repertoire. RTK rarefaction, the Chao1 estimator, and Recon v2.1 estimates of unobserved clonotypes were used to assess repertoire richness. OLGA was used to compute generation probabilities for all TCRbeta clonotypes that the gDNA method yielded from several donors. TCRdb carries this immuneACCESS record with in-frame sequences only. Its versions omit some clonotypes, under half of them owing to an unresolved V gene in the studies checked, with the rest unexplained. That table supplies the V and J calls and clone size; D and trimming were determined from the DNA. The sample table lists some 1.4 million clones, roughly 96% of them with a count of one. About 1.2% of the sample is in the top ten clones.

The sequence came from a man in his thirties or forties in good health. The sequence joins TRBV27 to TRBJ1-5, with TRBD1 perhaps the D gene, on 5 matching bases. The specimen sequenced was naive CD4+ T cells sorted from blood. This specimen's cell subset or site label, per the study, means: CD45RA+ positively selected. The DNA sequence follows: TGTGCCACGCTAGGGCAGGGAAATCCTCAGCCCCAGCATTTT. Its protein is CATLGQGNPQPQHF.